These 9 T cell receptor beta chains share one sample of origin, sequenced in a study of blood T cell repertoires in COVID-19. Produced via immunoSEQ multiplex PCR; TCRdb's table is partial and in-frame only. The table records more than 50,000 clones, roughly four fifths of them present only once. The sequencing input was peripheral blood. These receptors were taken from a woman aged 60-75 years with acute or convalescent COVID-19.

This clone was picked up a small number of times. The gene calls are TRBV30 and TRBJ2-2; D gene ambiguous. Looked up from germline, CDR1 is GTSNPN and CDR2 is SVGIG (reference sequence). The V and J ends lost 4 bases and 0 bases respectively, with 6 bases between them. The CDR3 is 13 amino acids. CDR3 in DNA: TGTGCCTGGAAGCTATCGAACACCGGGGAGCTGTTTTTT. Its protein is CAWKLSNTGELFF.

The rearrangement links TRBV3-1 (or the pseudogene TRBV3-2) to TRBJ1-6; D gene unclear. The CDR3 loop spans 15 amino acids. The germline V gene encodes CDR1 LGHDT and CDR2 YNNKEL (reference sequence). V dropped 3 bases and J dropped 7 bases, with 13 bases sitting between them. CDR3 coding DNA: TGTGCCAGCAGCCACGGCGGTACGGGAAATTCACCCCTCCACTTT. It codes for CASSHGGTGNSPLHF.

CDR3 amino acids: CASSREDSFSSSEQFF. CDR3 bases: TGTGCCAGCAGTAGGGAGGACTCTTTCTCTTCGAGTGAGCAGTTCTTC. This chain joins TRBV2 and TRBJ2-1, with D maybe TRBD2 (6 bases). V was pared by 5 bases and J by 9 bases, with 23 bases between. The length of the CDR3 is 16 residues. Looked up from germline, CDR1 is SNHLY and CDR2 is FYNNEI.

This sequence joins TRBV28 and TRBJ1-2; TRBD1 agrees at 10 bases. CDR3 length: 16 residues. V dropped 3 bases and J dropped 3; count of bases not matched to a gene: 7. The germline CDR1 and CDR2 sequences are MDHEN and SYDVKM. The CDR3 DNA sequence: TGTGCCAGCAGTTTCACCCCGGGACAGGGGTACTATGGCTACACCTTC. Translating gives CASSFTPGQGYYGYTF.

In its sample, this clone was seen once. The V gene is TRBV5-1, the J gene TRBJ2-3; 13 bases line up with TRBD2. The CDR3 totals 19 residues. From germline, CDR1 is SGHRS and CDR2 YFSETQ. Trimming took 3 bases from V and 1 from J; bases not matched to a gene: 11. The CDR3: CASSSGTSGALRRTDTQYF. In DNA form, the CDR3 reads TGCGCCAGCAGCTCCGGGACTAGCGGGGCCCTACGACGCACAGATACGCAGTATTTT.

The chain has TRBV29-1 and TRBJ2-1; D ambiguous. The CDR3 covers 13 residues. Germline V gives CDR1 SQVTM, CDR2 ANQGSEA. V lost 4 bases and J 0 bases, leaving 7 bases between the germline ends. The CDR3 region is CSVVVSSYNEQFF. The CDR3 nucleotides are TGCAGCGTTGTAGTGTCCTCCTACAATGAGCAGTTCTTC.

This clone is a singleton in its sample. V usage is TRBV7-9 and J usage is TRBJ1-3, with TRBD1 matching 8 bases. The CDR3 contains 16 residues. CDR1 is SEHNR and CDR2 is FQNEAQ in the germline V gene (reference sequence). With V trimmed by 1 base and J by 8 bases, 10 bases remained unmatched. CDR3 DNA sequence: TGTGCCAGCAGCTTAGGAGAGACAGGGGAAGGGGACACCATATATTTT. Residues: CASSLGETGEGDTIYF.

The gene calls are TRBV6-5 and TRBJ1-4; D is unclear. Germline loops: CDR1 MNHEY, CDR2 SVGAGI. The CDR3 runs to 14 residues. V dropped 6 bases and J dropped 0 bases, with 8 bases sitting between them. This chain's CDR3 is CASRERATNEKLFF. The CDR3, as DNA: TGTGCCAGCAGGGAGAGGGCAACTAATGAAAAACTGTTTTTT.

This clone was seen only a few times. CDR3 DNA sequence: TGTGCCAGCGCAAGGGGGTGGGGGTCCTCTGGCTACACCTTC. It codes for CASARGWGSSGYTF. The chain couples TRBV6-5 to TRBJ1-2; D possibly corresponds to TRBD1 (6 bases). Deletions cut 8 bases from V and 7 bases from J, with 20 bases between. This CDR3 is 14 amino acids long. The germline V gene has CDR1 MNHEY and CDR2 SVGAGI.